This TCR beta chain comes out of a study of PD-1 blockade in classical Hodgkin lymphoma. Study-wide points: Before treatment, TCR diversity in newly diagnosed patients was reportedly lower than in healthy donors. Some patients began nivolumab under 1 year after ASCT. These patients were excluded from later analyses.

Regarding time point: cycle 4 day 1 (C4D1), after less than seven weeks of nivolumab. Relapse after autologous stem cell transplantation occurred in every patient, and brentuximab vedotin exposure varied. The ends were cut back, 1 base at V and 6 bases at J, with 4 bases in the middle. The germline CDR1 and CDR2 sequences are LGHNA and YNFKEQ. This CDR3 is built from 12 residues. This clone occurred a few times. Its antigen is as yet unknown. This table comes from immunoSEQ multiplex PCR, and its TCRdb copy is limited to in-frame clones, with some not included. Of 25,000 to 35,000 clones in the sample, about 70% are singletons; the top ten hold approximately 4%.

The source was peripheral blood mononuclear cells (PBMCs), collected before the fourth cycle of nivolumab. V is TRBV4-2 and J is TRBJ2-1; no reliable D call. This TCR derives from a human donor with classical Hodgkin lymphoma. CDR3 DNA: TGTGCCAGCAGCCAAGGTCCCAATGAGCAGTTCTTC. Its protein product is CASSQGPNEQFF.